These T cell receptor beta chains were read from a single sample in a study of CD8 T cells in ankylosing spondylitis. MiXCR, run by TCRdb on the 5' RACE reads, gives a single entry per CDR3 protein. The table includes under 250,000 distinct CDR3 sequences, roughly 8% detected once. Sequences were obtained from blood, either unsorted or a sorted T cell fraction (not recorded which). Receptors originate from a female donor with ankylosing spondylitis or in good health (not recorded which). Each CDR3 is given with its conserved first and last residue. A D gene is named only where the DNA matches it firmly. Size is omitted from some rows. Given values are once, few, many or a class for expanded clones.

>many|.|TRBJ1-2|TRBV18
CASSPRGDGYTF
TGTGCCAGCTCACCACGGGGAGATGGCTACACCTTC
>.|.|TRBJ1-3|TRBV3-1
CASSQATSGNTIYF
TGTGCCAGCAGCCAAGCTACCTCTGGAAACACCATATATTTT
>many|.|TRBJ2-1|TRBV4-3
CASSQDRASEGNEQFF
TGCGCCAGCAGCCAAGATAGGGCTAGCGAGGGCAATGAGCAGTTCTTC
>many|TRBD1|TRBJ1-2|TRBV6-1
CASIRQGGEVPGYGYTF
TGTGCCAGCATTCGACAGGGGGGAGAGGTTCCAGGCTATGGCTACACCTTC
>many|.|TRBJ1-5|TRBV15
CATRTGLNSNQPQHF
TGTGCCACCAGAACAGGCCTCAATAGCAATCAGCCCCAGCATTTT
>many|.|TRBJ2-3|TRBV5-3
CARSLRGEPGTDTQYF
TGTGCCAGAAGCTTGCGAGGGGAACCGGGCACAGATACGCAGTATTTT
>many|.|TRBJ1-2|TRBV12-5
CASGFSNYGYTF
TGTGCTAGTGGTTTCAGTAACTATGGCTACACCTTC
>many|TRBD2|TRBJ2-1|TRBV20-1
CSAARGLAGGDSYNEQFF
TGCAGTGCGGCTCGCGGACTAGCGGGAGGGGACTCCTACAATGAGCAGTTCTTC
>many|.|TRBJ2-1|TRBV20-1
CSASQGRAVALDEQFF
TGCAGTGCTTCACAGGGGAGGGCCGTTGCGTTGGATGAGCAGTTCTTC
>many|TRBD2|TRBJ2-1|TRBV19
CASNPLGTSGPNEQFF
TGTGCCAGTAACCCTTTAGGGACTAGCGGACCGAATGAGCAGTTCTTC
>many|.|TRBJ2-6|TRBV12-3/TRBV12-4
CASSFGNRSPGANVLTF
TGTGCCAGCTCCTTTGGGAACAGGTCCCCTGGGGCCAACGTCCTGACTTTC
>few|.|TRBJ2-5|TRBV29-1
CSVDGGKTQYF
TGCAGCGTTGACGGGGGAAAGACCCAGTACTTC
>many|.|TRBJ1-1|TRBV12-3/TRBV12-4
CASSSRVGAEAFF
TGTGCCAGCAGTTCCAGGGTTGGGGCTGAAGCTTTCTTT
>many|TRBD1|TRBJ1-2|TRBV29-1
CSASTGTGYTF
TGCAGCGCCTCGACAGGGACTGGCTACACCTTC
>few|.|TRBJ2-1|TRBV7-2
CASSPVGYNEQFF
TGTGCCAGCAGCCCGGTAGGCTACAATGAGCAGTTCTTC
>many|.|TRBJ2-2|TRBV30
CAWSHGDGELFF
TGTGCCTGGAGTCATGGGGACGGGGAGCTGTTTTTT
>many|.|TRBJ1-2|TRBV29-1
CSVYREGYTF
TGCAGCGTTTACAGGGAGGGCTACACCTTC
>many|.|TRBJ2-2|TRBV3-1
CASSRWGSDTGELFF
TGTGCCAGCAGCCGATGGGGCTCGGACACCGGGGAGCTGTTTTTT
>many|TRBD2|TRBJ2-1|TRBV15
CATSNGLAGVYEQFF
TGTGCCACCAGCAACGGACTAGCGGGAGTTTATGAGCAGTTCTTC
>many|.|TRBJ1-1|TRBV12-3/TRBV12-4
CASSSIFGDSTEAFF
TGTGCCAGCAGTTCCATTTTCGGGGATTCCACTGAAGCTTTCTTT
>many|.|TRBJ2-1|TRBV5-1
CASSLEPGAREQFF
TGCGCCAGCAGCTTGGAGCCCGGGGCCCGGGAGCAGTTCTTC
>many|TRBD2|TRBJ2-7|TRBV5-1
CASRLGLAGSYEQYF
TGCGCCAGCAGACTCGGACTAGCGGGGTCCTACGAGCAGTACTTC
>many|.|TRBJ2-1|TRBV7-2
CASSLVVREEQFF
TGTGCCAGCAGCTTAGTTGTCCGCGAGGAGCAGTTCTTC
>many|TRBD2|TRBJ2-3|TRBV20-1
CSASPLAGGSDTQYF
TGCAGTGCTAGTCCCCTAGCGGGAGGGTCAGATACGCAGTATTTT
>.|.|TRBJ2-1|TRBV11-2
CASSRRLEEGSEQFF
TGTGCCAGCAGCCGGCGACTAGAAGAGGGAAGTGAGCAGTTCTTC
>.|.|TRBJ1-2|TRBV7-7
CASSPPPPPSRGYTF
TGTGCCAGCAGCCCTCCCCCCCCTCCCAGTAGGGGCTACACCTTC
>many|.|TRBJ2-1|TRBV12-3/TRBV12-4
CASTPSDNEQFF
TGTGCCAGCACCCCTTCGGACAATGAGCAGTTCTTC
>many|.|TRBJ2-1|TRBV4-3
CASSQESGPYNEQFF
TGCGCCAGCAGCCAAGAGTCGGGACCCTACAATGAGCAGTTCTTC
>many|TRBD2|TRBJ2-1|TRBV4-3
CASSQRLSSGNEQFF
TGCGCCAGCAGCCAGAGGCTCTCTAGCGGTAATGAGCAGTTCTTC